This TCR beta chain originates from a study of blood T cell repertoires in COVID-19. Study-level background: Acute and convalescent COVID-19 specimens originated in the United States, Italy and Spain. PBMCs, B-cell-depleted T cells, or T cells provided the cDNA or gDNA that made up the material.

As processed by the authors: Estimation of nucleated cell counts relied on the amplification of reference gene primers. Only in-frame clones appear in the TCRdb table, and some are missing; sequencing was by immunoSEQ multiplex PCR. Clone size and the V and J calls come from that table; the DNA yielded D and trimming. This repertoire shows approximately 120,000 clones, about 90% found once; its top ten account for about a sixth. The germline CDR1 and CDR2 sequences are MNHEY and SMNVEV (reference sequence). V was clipped by 2 bases and J by 5 bases, with 9 bases between them. The CDR3 has 13 residues.

This clonotype originated in a woman between 45 and 65 years old who had recovered from COVID-19. Material: peripheral blood. The chain carries TRBV27 and TRBJ2-5, with D perhaps TRBD1 (6 bases). The CDR3 protein is CASSLTGWETQYF. CDR3 in DNA: TGTGCCAGCAGTTTAACAGGGTGGGAGACCCAGTACTTC.